One sample yielded the 14 T cell receptor beta chains listed below, sequenced in a study of T cells in localized non-small cell lung cancer. TCRdb's table, derived via immunoSEQ multiplex PCR, lists solely in-frame clones and lacks some. The repertoire consists of around 50,000 clones, with 86% occurring once and the leading ten covering 2.5%. The sample in question was PBMCs, obtained before any cancer treatment. Every receptor here comes from a man between 40 and 70 years old with stage II lung adenocarcinoma.

This chain connects TRBV14 to TRBJ2-2; D not resolved. Germline values: CDR1 SGHDN, CDR2 FVKESK. V lost 2 bases and J lost 5, with 6 bases in between. The CDR3 length is 13 residues. CDR3 in DNA: TGTGCCAGCAGCCAACAGTGGACCGGGGAGCTGTTTTTT. This translates into CASSQQWTGELFF. Variable domain in full (rest from reference TRBV14 and TRBJ2-2): EAGVTQFPSHSVIEKGQTVTLRCDPISGHDNLYWYRRVMGKEIKFLLHFVKESKQDESGMPNNRFLAERTGGTYSTLKVQPAELEDSGVYFCASSQQWTGELFFGEGSRLTVL.

This clone appeared once. V gene TRBV18 combines with J gene TRBJ2-3, with 10 bases that match TRBD2. The V and J ends lost 1 base and 0 bases, in that order; junction bases with no gene match: 7. CDR1 is KGHSH, CDR2 LQKENI, per germline. CDR3 length: 18 residues. The chain's CDR3 is CASSPLRAGGLSTDTQYF. CDR3 nucleotides: TGTGCCAGCTCACCACTAAGAGCGGGGGGGCTGAGCACAGATACGCAGTATTTT.

The chain employs TRBV9 and TRBJ2-2; D is possibly TRBD2 (5 bases). The V and J ends lost 5 bases and 1 base respectively, with 9 bases between them. Germline V gene data show CDR1 as SGDLS and CDR2 as YYNGEE. CDR3 size: 14 residues. The CDR3 spells CASRLGMNTGELFF. The CDR3 DNA sequence: TGTGCCAGCAGACTAGGGATGAACACCGGGGAGCTGTTTTTT.

The chain has TRBV5-1 and TRBJ2-3, with D possibly matching TRBD1 (5 bases). Trimming took 1 base from V and 1 from J, leaving 10 bases between them. The CDR3 has 15 residues. The germline gives CDR1 SGHRS, CDR2 YFSETQ. Here the CDR3 reads CASSLTGQGTDTQYF. The CDR3 bases are TGCGCCAGCAGCTTGACAGGTCAAGGCACAGATACGCAGTATTTT.

J is TRBJ2-1 and V is TRBV9; 7 bases align to TRBD1. CDR1 is SGDLS, CDR2 YYNGEE, per germline. The CDR3 sequence is 15 residues long. With 0 bases clipped from V and 4 bases from J, the junction kept 4 bases outside the gene matches. The CDR3 sequence: CASSVGQGVYNEQFF. In nucleotides, the CDR3 is TGTGCCAGCAGCGTAGGACAGGGTGTATACAATGAGCAGTTCTTC.

This clone was observed a single time. The genes are TRBV5-6 and TRBJ1-1, with D unresolved. The CDR3 covers 13 residues. Per germline, CDR1 SGHDT and CDR2 YYEEEE. Trimming removed 0 bases from V and 0 bases from J, with 3 bases in between. Written as DNA, the CDR3 is TGTGCCAGCAGCTTGGTAGTGAACACTGAAGCTTTCTTT. Amino acids: CASSLVVNTEAFF.

The rearrangement uses TRBV6-1 and TRBJ2-4, with TRBD2 matching 8 bases. The junction had 10 bases not matched to a gene; V was cut back by 4 bases and J by 5 bases. There are 16 residues in the CDR3. Germline V gene sequence: CDR1 MNHNS, CDR2 SASEGT. The CDR3 nucleotides read TGTGCCAGCAGTGTCCTCGGGGGGGGGCCCGAAAACATTCAGTACTTC. Translation: CASSVLGGGPENIQYF.

On this clone: This CDR3 is also generated by other DNA sequences in the sample. This rearrangement joins TRBV5-1 to TRBJ2-5; tentatively, D is TRBD2 (6 bases). CDR1 and CDR2 from the germline V gene are SGHRS and YFSETQ. The V end lost 1 base, the J end lost 1 base, and 8 bases lay between the germline ends. The CDR3 has 14 amino acids. CDR3 protein: CASSLFGSQETQYF. CDR3 nucleotide sequence: TGCGCCAGCAGCTTGTTCGGGAGCCAAGAGACCCAGTACTTC.

This clone came up once. The V gene is TRBV9, the J gene TRBJ1-4; no reliable D call. This CDR3 is built from 14 residues. The germline CDR1 and CDR2 sequences are SGDLS and YYNGEE. Trimming removed 2 bases from V and 3 bases from J, with 8 bases in between. The CDR3 region is CASSVAGPNEKLFF. As DNA, the CDR3 is TGTGCCAGCAGCGTGGCAGGACCTAATGAAAAACTGTTTTTT.

The rearrangement joins TRBV19 to TRBJ2-1; TRBD2 is a possible D gene (5 bases). V was clipped by 3 bases and J by 8 bases, with 11 bases between them. The V gene's germline CDR1 is LNHDA and CDR2 SQIVND (reference sequence). The CDR3 totals 13 residues. The CDR3 coding sequence is TGTGCCAGTAGTATCGTAGCGTTTTATGAGCAGTTCTTC. Protein: CASSIVAFYEQFF.

The V gene is TRBV10-3, the J gene TRBJ2-6; no reliable D call. V lost 8 bases and J 0 bases, leaving 8 bases between the germline ends. The CDR3 extends over 14 amino acids. In germline, CDR1 is ENHRY, CDR2 SYGVKD. CDR3 loop: CAIRWGSGANVLTF. The CDR3 nucleotides are TGTGCCATCCGTTGGGGCTCTGGGGCCAACGTCCTGACTTTC.

The gene calls are TRBV6-5 and TRBJ2-5, with TRBD2 matching over 14 bases. The length of the CDR3 is 15 residues. Trimming removed 10 bases from V and 5 bases from J; junction bases left unmatched: 9. Germline-derived CDR1 and CDR2 are MNHEY and SVGAGI. This CDR3 reads CATKTSGGAWETQYF. The CDR3, as DNA: TGTGCCACCAAGACTAGCGGGGGGGCATGGGAGACCCAGTACTTC.

This chain links TRBV19 with TRBJ2-2, with 7 positions matching TRBD1. Germline CDR1 and CDR2: LNHDA and SQIVND (reference sequence). The CDR3 loop spans 15 amino acids. V dropped 5 bases and J dropped 5; count of bases not matched to a gene: 8. Written as DNA, the CDR3 is TGTGCCAGTAGTTATTCAGGGGGTAAAACCGGGGAGCTGTTTTTT. Residues: CASSYSGGKTGELFF. Supplemented by reference TRBV19 and TRBJ2-2, the full variable domain reads DGGITQSPKYLFRKEGQNVTLSCEQNLNHDAMYWYRQDPGQGLRLIYYSQIVNDFQKGDIAEGYSVSREKKESFPLTVTSAQKNPTAFYLCASSYSGGKTGELFFGEGSRLTVL.

The J gene is TRBJ2-1, the V gene TRBV4-1, with 7 bases that match TRBD1. This CDR3 region has 17 residues. Trimming cost V 0 bases and J 4 bases; bases outside gene matches: 9. Germline lookup yields CDR1 MGHRA and CDR2 YSYEKL. CDR3 nucleotide sequence: TGCGCCAGCAGCCAAGAGGACAGGTCAGGGGGTTACAATGAGCAGTTCTTC. This gives the protein CASSQEDRSGGYNEQFF.